The 3 T cell receptor beta chains below come from one sample, sequenced in a study of T cells in pancreatic ductal adenocarcinoma. Selected pancreatic ductal adenocarcinoma patients had undergone surgery without neoadjuvant therapy. Assay: immunoSEQ multiplex PCR; the TCRdb copy retains only in-frame clones and omits some. The sample shows about 100,000 clones, roughly 96% of them seen only once. Sequences were obtained from PBMCs. These receptors all come from a human donor with pancreatic ductal adenocarcinoma.

A single count supports this clone. The sample contains more than one DNA sequence encoding this CDR3. This rearrangement joins TRBV18 to TRBJ2-7; 8 bases map to TRBD2. CDR1 is KGHSH, CDR2 LQKENI, per germline. The length of the CDR3 is 15 residues. V was pared by 3 bases and J by 1 base, with 5 bases of the junction left unmatched. The CDR3 DNA sequence: TGTGCCAGCTCACCGGGGACTAGTGGGTCCTACGAGCAGTACTTC. Protein product: CASSPGTSGSYEQYF. The whole variable domain, filled in from reference TRBV18 and TRBJ2-7, reads NAGVMQNPRHLVRRRGQEARLRCSPMKGHSHVYWYRQLPEEGLKFMVYLQKENIIDESGMPKERFSAEFPKEGPSILRIQQVVRGDSAAYFCASSPGTSGSYEQYFGPGTRLTVT.

The chain combines TRBV29-1 with TRBJ2-1, with 8 positions matching TRBD2. V was pared by 5 bases and J by 2 bases, with 8 bases of the junction left unmatched. Germline V gene lookup returns CDR1 SQVTM and CDR2 ANQGSEA. This CDR3 region has 15 residues. The CDR3, as DNA: TGCAGCGTTAGGATCGGGAGGGCCCCCTACAATGAGCAGTTCTTC. Amino acid sequence: CSVRIGRAPYNEQFF.

V usage is TRBV7-9 and J usage is TRBJ2-5, with a possible D match to TRBD2 (6 bases). The CDR3 consists of 15 residues. In germline, CDR1 is SEHNR, CDR2 FQNEAQ (reference sequence). With 0 bases removed from V and 3 bases from J, the gap between germline ends came to 11 bases. The CDR3 nucleotides are TGTGCCAGCAGCTTAGCGCGAGGCGGGGAAGAGACCCAGTACTTC. This translates into CASSLARGGEETQYF. The variable domain in full, completed from reference TRBV7-9 and TRBJ2-5, reads DTGVSQNPRHKITKRGQNVTFRCDPISEHNRLYWYRQTLGQGPEFLTYFQNEAQLEKSRLLSDRFSAERPKGSFSTLEIQRTEQGDSAMYLCASSLARGGEETQYFGPGTRLLVL.